Sequencing of this TCR beta chain was carried out in a study of Ad26.COV2.S vaccination and SARS-CoV-2 variants. Study-wide context: Donor was one of the participants in the Ad26.COV2.S arm of the COV1001 trial. The study gave Ad26.COV2.S intramuscularly, once or twice 56 days apart.

The protocol was immunoSEQ multiplex PCR, while the TCRdb copy is restricted to in-frame clones and leaves out a portion. The sample holds roughly 380,000 clones, around 89% seen once. The count of this clone is one. Antigen specificity is unknown. Study-level results: Vaccine recipients surpassed placebo recipients in spike-specific TCR breadth.

Treatment reported: some 20 received Ad26.COV2.S at low or high dose, single or two shots; 5 received placebo; per-sample allocation not given. Sampling happened 63 days after the first vaccine or placebo injection. The material was peripheral blood, obtained in a trial of Ad26.COV2.S vaccine versus placebo. This receptor was obtained from a person between 18 and 59 years old who received the Ad26.COV2.S COVID-19 vaccine or a placebo.

The CDR3 DNA follows: TGTGCCAGCAGTCCCCACCTCGGGTCAGCCGGGGAGCTGTTTTTT. Protein product: CASSPHLGSAGELFF. This chain joins TRBV6-5 and TRBJ2-2; D gene uncertain. V gave up 5 bases and J gave up 6 bases, with 16 bases separating them. Germline V gives CDR1 MNHEY, CDR2 SVGAGI. The CDR3 loop spans 15 amino acids.